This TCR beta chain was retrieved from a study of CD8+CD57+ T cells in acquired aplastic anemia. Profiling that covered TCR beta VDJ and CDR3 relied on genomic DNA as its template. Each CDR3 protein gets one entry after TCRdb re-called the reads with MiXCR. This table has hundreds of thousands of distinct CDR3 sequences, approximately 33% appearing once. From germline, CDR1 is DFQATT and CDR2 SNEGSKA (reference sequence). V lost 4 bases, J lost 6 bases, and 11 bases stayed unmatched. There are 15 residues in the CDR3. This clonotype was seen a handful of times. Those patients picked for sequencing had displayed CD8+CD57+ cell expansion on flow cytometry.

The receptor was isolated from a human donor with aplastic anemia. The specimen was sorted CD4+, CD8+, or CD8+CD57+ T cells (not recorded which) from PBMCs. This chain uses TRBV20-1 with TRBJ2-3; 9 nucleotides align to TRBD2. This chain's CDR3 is CSANKGKREEDTQYF. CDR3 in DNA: TGCAGTGCTAATAAAGGCAAGCGGGAGGAGGATACGCAGTATTTT.